These 2 T cell receptor beta chains originate from one sample sequenced in a study of blood T cell repertoires in COVID-19. This table comes from immunoSEQ multiplex PCR, and its TCRdb copy is limited to in-frame clones, with some not included. The table includes about 160,000 clones, over 70% detected once. The sequenced material came from peripheral blood. The receptors stem from a man older than 75 with acute or convalescent COVID-19.

The chain combines TRBV7-3 with TRBJ2-1; D is unresolved. Looked up from germline, CDR1 is SGHTA and CDR2 is FQGTGA. This CDR3 is built from 12 residues. V was pared by 0 bases and J by 9 bases, with 6 bases between. The DNA of the CDR3 is TGTGCCAGCAGCTTAACTACGCGTGAGCAGTTCTTC. Protein sequence: CASSLTTREQFF.

The CDR3 loop is CASSGLGNEQFF. Written as DNA, the CDR3 is TGTGCCAGCAGTGGACTAGGAAATGAGCAGTTCTTC. V usage is TRBV2 and J usage is TRBJ2-1; D might be TRBD2 (6 bases). This CDR3 comprises 12 residues. Germline CDR1 reads SNHLY; CDR2 reads FYNNEI. V was pared by 4 bases and J by 7 bases, with 8 bases between.